These T cell receptor beta chains were read from a single sample in a study of technical replicates of blood from several donors. Some clones are missing from TCRdb's copy, which holds only in-frame ones; the method was immunoSEQ multiplex PCR. The sample has around 72,000 clones, 91% seen once. The sequenced sample consisted of T cells isolated from PBMCs. The receptor set was obtained from a human donor in good health. Some clones in this sample may be carry-over from other donors' samples. The CDR3 runs from the conserved cysteine through the conserved F or W. Fields, in order: CDR3 length, D gene, clone size, V gene, J gene, CDR3 DNA, CDR3 protein. D genes are given only for firm matches. Rows give clone size only sometimes, using once, few, many, or a class for an expanded clone.

>13|TRBD2|.|TRBV7-2|TRBJ2-3
TGTGCCAGCAGCCTTGCGGGGGCAGATACGCAGTATTTT
CASSLAGADTQYF
>16|.|.|TRBV28|TRBJ2-5
TGTGCCAGCAGTTTATTGGCAGGGATGTACCAAGAGACCCAGTACTTC
CASSLLAGMYQETQYF
>16|.|.|TRBV4-2|TRBJ1-6
TGTGCCAGCAGCCAAGCTTGGAGCTCCTATAATTCACCCCTCCACTTT
CASSQAWSSYNSPLHF
>16|TRBD2|.|TRBV27|TRBJ2-5
TGTGCCAGCAGTCCCCTAGCGGGAGGGCCGCCAGAGACCCAGTACTTC
CASSPLAGGPPETQYF
>13|.|.|TRBV10-3|TRBJ2-1
TGTGCCATCAGTGATGGTTGGGCCAATGAGCAGTTCTTC
CAISDGWANEQFF
>14|TRBD1|.|TRBV2|TRBJ1-2
TGTGCCAGCAGTATCCTGACAGGGGACTATGGCTACACCTTC
CASSILTGDYGYTF
>14|.|.|TRBV10-1|TRBJ1-1
TGCGCCAGCAGTGAAAGCCTAGGCAACACTGAAGCTTTCTTT
CASSESLGNTEAFF
>13|.|.|TRBV11-3|TRBJ2-1
TGTGCCAGCAGCTCAGGCTCCGGAAATGAGCAGTTCTTC
CASSSGSGNEQFF
>12|.|.|TRBV7-9|TRBJ1-5
TGTGCCAGCAGCCTCGGTGGGCAACCCCAGCATTTT
CASSLGGQPQHF
>14|.|.|TRBV7-9|TRBJ2-7
TGTGCCAGCAGCTCACAGAACAGCTCCTACGAGCAGTACTTC
CASSSQNSSYEQYF
>16|TRBD2|.|TRBV10-3|TRBJ2-1
TGTGCCATCAGTGGGACTAGCGGGAGGGACTACAATGAGCAGTTCTTC
CAISGTSGRDYNEQFF
>14|TRBD2|.|TRBV28|TRBJ2-7
TGTGCCAGCACCTGGGAGGGTACGGCCTACGAGCAGTACTTC
CASTWEGTAYEQYF
>16|.|.|TRBV5-6|TRBJ1-2
TGTGCCAGCAGCTTGGAGCTCGAGGCCCGTCCACGTGGCTACACCTTC
CASSLELEARPRGYTF
>11|.|.|TRBV2|TRBJ2-7
TGTGCCAGCAGTGCGGGTTACGAGCAGTACTTC
CASSAGYEQYF
>14|TRBD2|.|TRBV9|TRBJ2-3
TGTGCCAGCAGCACCGGGACTAGCGGCAATACGCAGTATTTT
CASSTGTSGNTQYF
>12|.|.|TRBV30|TRBJ1-1
TGTGCCTGGAATCGGGTGAACACTGAAGCTTTCTTT
CAWNRVNTEAFF
>13|.|few|TRBV10-3|TRBJ1-1
TGTGCCATCGGATCCAGGGGAGAGACTGAAGCTTTCTTT
CAIGSRGETEAFF
>13|TRBD1|.|TRBV29-1|TRBJ2-5
TGCAGCGCCGGGACAGGGGAAGGTTGGACCCAGTACTTC
CSAGTGEGWTQYF
>13|.|.|TRBV10-1|TRBJ2-7
TGCGCCAGCAGTGAGTGGGCCCCGTCCGAGCAGTACTTC
CASSEWAPSEQYF
>14|.|.|TRBV30|TRBJ1-4
TGTGCCTGGACCCCTTCGAGGTTAGATGAAAAACTGTTTTTT
CAWTPSRLDEKLFF
>14|.|.|TRBV6-1|TRBJ2-7
TGTGCCAGTCAGGGAACCGAACTTCGCTACGAGCAGTACTTC
CASQGTELRYEQYF
>19|TRBD1|.|TRBV4-1|TRBJ2-1
TGCGCCAGCAGCCTGGGACAGGGGGCCTGGGGAGGGCCATACAATGAGCAGTTCTTC
CASSLGQGAWGGPYNEQFF
>14|TRBD1|.|TRBV19|TRBJ1-5
TGTGCCAGTAGTATCAGGGGGCCCAATCAGCCCCAGCATTTT
CASSIRGPNQPQHF
>14|TRBD1|.|TRBV6-1|TRBJ1-1
TGTGCCAGCAGTGAATTCACAGGGGGCGCTGAAGCTTTCTTT
CASSEFTGGAEAFF
>17|.|.|TRBV7-7|TRBJ2-5
TGTGCCAGCAGCTTAGGGGCACTAGCAGACTTCCAAGAGACCCAGTACTTC
CASSLGALADFQETQYF
>15|.|once|TRBV5-1|TRBJ1-1
TGCGCCAGCAGCTTTGGGGGGGTTTGGGACACTGAAGCTTTCTTT
CASSFGGVWDTEAFF
>14|TRBD2|.|TRBV6-5|TRBJ2-7
TGTGCCAGCAGTTACGGGACTAGCGCCTACGAGCAGTACTTC
CASSYGTSAYEQYF
>15|.|.|TRBV11-2|TRBJ1-2
TGTGCCAGCAGACTCGCGGGGGGCTCGGGCTATGGCTACACCTTC
CASRLAGGSGYGYTF
>15|TRBD2|.|TRBV18|TRBJ2-7
TGTGCCAGCTCACCGGGGACTAGCGTAGCCTACGAGCAGTACTTC
CASSPGTSVAYEQYF
>13|.|.|TRBV29-1|TRBJ2-7
TGCAGCGCAAGTGGGGGCGGCTCCTACGAGCAGTACTTC
CSASGGGSYEQYF
>18|TRBD2|.|TRBV19|TRBJ2-1
TGTGCCAGTAGTATTACAGCGGGGGGCCCGTACTCCTACAATGAGCAGTTCTTC
CASSITAGGPYSYNEQFF
>14|.|.|TRBV5-4|TRBJ1-6
TGTGCCAGCAGCTTCCAGGGGAAAGATTCACCCCTCCACTTT
CASSFQGKDSPLHF
>13|TRBD1|.|TRBV29-1|TRBJ1-4
TGCAGCGTTCCGGGACAGACAAATGAAAAACTGTTTTTT
CSVPGQTNEKLFF
>11|.|.|TRBV29-1|TRBJ1-1
TGCAGCGTTGAAGGGCAGGGGGAAGCTTTCTTT
CSVEGQGEAFF
>19|.|.|TRBV2|TRBJ2-1
TGTGCCAGCAGGGCCGGGTGGGGGCGCGAGATTCGCTCCTACAATGAGCAGTTCTTC
CASRAGWGREIRSYNEQFF
>13|TRBD1|.|TRBV10-1|TRBJ1-1
TGCGCCAGCAGACAGGGGGAGAACACTGAAGCTTTCTTT
CASRQGENTEAFF
>15|TRBD2|.|TRBV10-3|TRBJ2-1
TGTGCCATCAGTGGAACTAGCGGTCGTGACAATGAGCAGTTCTTC
CAISGTSGRDNEQFF
>15|TRBD1|.|TRBV7-9|TRBJ1-5
TGTGCCAGCAGCTTATCGGGCCAGGGGGAGCAGCCCCAGCATTTT
CASSLSGQGEQPQHF
>12|.|.|TRBV5-4|TRBJ2-1
TGTGCCAGCAGCCTGACAGGAGGTGAGCAGTTCTTC
CASSLTGGEQFF
>11|.|once|TRBV18|TRBJ2-5
TGTGCCAGCTCACCAGGCGAGACCCAGTACTTC
CASSPGETQYF
>14|TRBD1|.|TRBV6-1|TRBJ2-5
TGTGCCAGCAGTGTCCAGGGGGCAAAAGAGACCCAGTACTTC
CASSVQGAKETQYF
>20|TRBD2|.|TRBV10-1|TRBJ2-2
TGCGCCAGCAGTGGAGCCCTCCGGTCGGTAGCGGGAGCGGCTGGCGGGGAGCTGTTTTTT
CASSGALRSVAGAAGGELFF
>16|TRBD2|.|TRBV5-1|TRBJ2-1
TGCGCCAGCAGGGGGACTAGCGGGAGGGCGGGCAATGAGCAGTTCTTC
CASRGTSGRAGNEQFF
>14|.|.|TRBV7-9|TRBJ2-3
TGTGCCAGCAGCCCACGCGGGGAGACAGATACGCAGTATTTT
CASSPRGETDTQYF
>14|.|.|TRBV12-5|TRBJ1-6
TGTGCTAGTGGGGCGGGAGCTACCAATTCACCCCTCCACTTT
CASGAGATNSPLHF
>14|TRBD1|few|TRBV5-1|TRBJ1-1
TGCGCCAGCAGCGGCGGGACAGGGCACACTGAAGCTTTCTTT
CASSGGTGHTEAFF
>16|.|.|TRBV2|TRBJ1-5
TGTGCCAGCAGTACCCCAGGGAGGGAGGACAATCAGCCCCAGCATTTT
CASSTPGREDNQPQHF
>16|.|.|TRBV27|TRBJ2-7
TGTGCCAGCAGTTTATTCGAGAAGCGGGCCACCTACGAGCAGTACTTC
CASSLFEKRATYEQYF
>16|.|.|TRBV5-1|TRBJ2-1
TGCGCCATCATAGCTTCGGTACCCCCCTCGCGGAATGAGCAGTTCTTC
CAIIASVPPSRNEQFF
>15|TRBD1|.|TRBV6-6|TRBJ2-2
TGTGCCAGCAGGCCCGGGACAGGCAACACCGGGGAGCTGTTTTTT
CASRPGTGNTGELFF
>13|.|.|TRBV7-9|TRBJ2-7
TGTGCCAGCAGCTTACCACTAAATAACGAGCAGTACTTC
CASSLPLNNEQYF
>15|.|once|TRBV10-3|TRBJ2-2
TGTGCCATCAGGAGTTCCGGGATCTCGACCGGGGAGCTGTTTTTT
CAIRSSGISTGELFF
>15|.|.|TRBV12-5|TRBJ2-5
TGTGCTAGTGGTTTGGGCCACCAGGACTGGGAGACCCAGTACTTC
CASGLGHQDWETQYF